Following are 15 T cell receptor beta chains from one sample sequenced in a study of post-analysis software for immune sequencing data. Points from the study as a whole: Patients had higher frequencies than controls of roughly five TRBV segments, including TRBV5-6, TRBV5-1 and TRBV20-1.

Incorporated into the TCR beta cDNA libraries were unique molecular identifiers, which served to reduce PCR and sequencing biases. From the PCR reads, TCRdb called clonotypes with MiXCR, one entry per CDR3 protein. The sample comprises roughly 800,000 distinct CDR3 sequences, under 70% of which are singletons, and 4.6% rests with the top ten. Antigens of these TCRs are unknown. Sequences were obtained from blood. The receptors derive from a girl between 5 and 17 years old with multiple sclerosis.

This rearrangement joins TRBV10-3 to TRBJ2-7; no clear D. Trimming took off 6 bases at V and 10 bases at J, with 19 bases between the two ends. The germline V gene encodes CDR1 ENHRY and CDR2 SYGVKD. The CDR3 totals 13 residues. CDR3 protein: CAISELTDGTQYF. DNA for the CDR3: TGTGCCATCAGCGAATTGACTGACGGAACCCAGTACTTC.

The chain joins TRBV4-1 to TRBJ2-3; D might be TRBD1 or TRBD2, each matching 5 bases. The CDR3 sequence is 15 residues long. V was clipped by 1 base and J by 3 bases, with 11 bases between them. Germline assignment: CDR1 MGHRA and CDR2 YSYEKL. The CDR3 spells CASSQGGTATDTQYF. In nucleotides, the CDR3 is TGCGCCAGCAGCCAAGGTGGGACGGCGACAGATACGCAGTATTTT.

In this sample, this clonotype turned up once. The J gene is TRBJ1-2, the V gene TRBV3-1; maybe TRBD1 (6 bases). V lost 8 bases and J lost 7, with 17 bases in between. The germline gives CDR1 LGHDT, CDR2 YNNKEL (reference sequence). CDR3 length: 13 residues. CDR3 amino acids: CASGRGATGGYTF. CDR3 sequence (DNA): TGTGCCAGCGGCCGGGGGGCAACGGGTGGCTACACCTTC.

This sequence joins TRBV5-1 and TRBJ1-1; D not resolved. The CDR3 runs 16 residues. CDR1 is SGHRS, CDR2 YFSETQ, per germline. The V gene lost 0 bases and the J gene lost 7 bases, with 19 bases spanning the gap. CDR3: CASSLAPDTVKDEAFF. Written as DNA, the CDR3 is TGCGCCAGCAGCTTGGCACCCGACACGGTGAAGGATGAAGCTTTCTTT.

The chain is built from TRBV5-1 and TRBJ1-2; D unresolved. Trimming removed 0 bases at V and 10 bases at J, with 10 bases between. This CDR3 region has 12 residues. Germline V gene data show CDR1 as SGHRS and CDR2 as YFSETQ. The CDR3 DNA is TGCGCCAGCAGCTTGGCCCACATAGACTACACCTTC. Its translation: CASSLAHIDYTF. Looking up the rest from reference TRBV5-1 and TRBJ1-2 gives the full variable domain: KAGVTQTPRYLIKTRGQQVTLSCSPISGHRSVSWYQQTPGQGLQFLFEYFSETQRNKGNFPGRFSGRQFSNSRSEMNVSTLELGDSALYLCASSLAHIDYTFGSGTRLTVV.

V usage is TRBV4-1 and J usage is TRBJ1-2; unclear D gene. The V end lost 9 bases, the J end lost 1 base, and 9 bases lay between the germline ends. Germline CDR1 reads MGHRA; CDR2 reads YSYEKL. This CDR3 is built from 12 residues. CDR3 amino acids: CARKDFNYGYTF. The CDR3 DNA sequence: TGCGCCAGGAAAGATTTTAACTATGGCTACACCTTC.

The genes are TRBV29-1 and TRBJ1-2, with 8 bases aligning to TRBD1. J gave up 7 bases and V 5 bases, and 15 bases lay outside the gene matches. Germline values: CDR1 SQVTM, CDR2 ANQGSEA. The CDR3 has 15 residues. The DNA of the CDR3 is TGCAGCGTTTCTGGGGGTAAAACAGGGGGATCTGGCTACACCTTC. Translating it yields CSVSGGKTGGSGYTF.

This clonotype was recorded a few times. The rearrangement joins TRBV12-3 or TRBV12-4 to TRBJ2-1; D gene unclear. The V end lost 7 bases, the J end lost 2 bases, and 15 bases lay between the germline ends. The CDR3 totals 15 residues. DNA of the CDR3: TGTGCCAGCACCGTGGACGGAGCCCCCTACAATGAGCAGTTCTTC. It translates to CASTVDGAPYNEQFF.

The CDR3 is CASSVEEGSNYGYTF. Here the CDR3 DNA reads TGTGCCAGCAGCGTAGAGGAGGGGTCGAACTATGGCTACACCTTC. The rearrangement joins TRBV9 to TRBJ1-2, with D possibly TRBD1 on 5 matching bases. The V gene lost 0 bases and the J gene lost 2 bases, with 11 bases spanning the gap. The CDR3 runs to 15 residues. The germline V gene has CDR1 SGDLS and CDR2 YYNGEE.

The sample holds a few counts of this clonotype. The CDR3 region has the DNA TGCAGTGCTAATGGCAGACAAGAGACCCAGTACTTC. This codes for CSANGRQETQYF. J is TRBJ2-5 and V is TRBV20-1; no clear D. Germline V gene sequence: CDR1 DFQATT, CDR2 SNEGSKA (reference sequence). The CDR3 sequence is 12 residues long. Deletions cut 4 bases from V and 2 bases from J, with 8 bases between.

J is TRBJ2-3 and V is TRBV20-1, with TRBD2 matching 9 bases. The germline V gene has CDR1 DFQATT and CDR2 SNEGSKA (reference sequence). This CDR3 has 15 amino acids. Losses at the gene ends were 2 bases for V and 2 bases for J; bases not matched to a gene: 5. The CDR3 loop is CSARSSGGHTDTQYF. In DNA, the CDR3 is TGCAGTGCTAGATCCAGCGGGGGGCACACAGATACGCAGTATTTT.

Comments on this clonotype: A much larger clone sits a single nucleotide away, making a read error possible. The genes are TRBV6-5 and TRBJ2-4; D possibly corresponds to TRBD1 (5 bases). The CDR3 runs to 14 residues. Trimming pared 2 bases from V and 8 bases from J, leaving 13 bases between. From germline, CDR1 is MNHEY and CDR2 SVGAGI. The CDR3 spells CASSYGTGADIQYF. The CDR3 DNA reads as TGTGCCAGCAGTTACGGTACTGGGGCGGACATTCAGTACTTC.

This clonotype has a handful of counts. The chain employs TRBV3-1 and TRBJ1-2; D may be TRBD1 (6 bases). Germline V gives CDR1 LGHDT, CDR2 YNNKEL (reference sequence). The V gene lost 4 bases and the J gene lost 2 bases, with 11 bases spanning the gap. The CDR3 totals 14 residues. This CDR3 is CASSPAGVNYGYTF. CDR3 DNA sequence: TGTGCCAGCAGCCCGGCAGGGGTGAACTATGGCTACACCTTC.

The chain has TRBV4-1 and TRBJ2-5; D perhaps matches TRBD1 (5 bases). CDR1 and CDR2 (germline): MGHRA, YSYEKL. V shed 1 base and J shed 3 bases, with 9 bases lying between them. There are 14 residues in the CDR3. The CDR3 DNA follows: TGCGCCAGCAGCCAAGGTTCCAGGGAAGAGACCCAGTACTTC. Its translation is CASSQGSREETQYF.

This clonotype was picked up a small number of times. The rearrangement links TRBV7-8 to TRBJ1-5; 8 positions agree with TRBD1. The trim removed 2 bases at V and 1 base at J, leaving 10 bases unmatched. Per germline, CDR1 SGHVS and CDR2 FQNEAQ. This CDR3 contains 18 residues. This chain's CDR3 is CASSLRQGALGSNQPQHF. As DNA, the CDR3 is TGTGCCAGCAGCTTACGCCAGGGGGCCCTCGGAAGCAATCAGCCCCAGCATTTT.